This TCR beta chain emerged from a study of OX40 agonist ivuxolimab in advanced cancers. TCRdb's table, derived via immunoSEQ multiplex PCR, lists solely in-frame clones and lacks some. This sample has around 50,000 clones, with approximately 83% found just once. As regards this clone: The target antigen is unknown.

General observations from the study: More expanded clones were seen, on average, in CD8+ T cells than in CD4+. What antigens the expanded peripheral T cells recognized was never established.

The CDR3 totals 14 residues. The germline gives CDR1 SGHVS, CDR2 FQNEAQ. The V and J ends lost 4 bases and 0 bases respectively, with 6 bases between them. This sequence joins TRBV7-8 and TRBJ2-2; D gene unclear. This sample comprised CD4+ or CD8+ T cells sorted from blood, obtained in a trial of the OX40 agonist ivuxolimab. This TCR was sampled from an adult with an advanced solid tumor such as melanoma, head and neck, liver or kidney cancer. CDR3 nucleotide sequence: TGTGCCAGCAGCTCCCGCTCGAACACCGGGGAGCTGTTTTTT. It yields the protein CASSSRSNTGELFF.